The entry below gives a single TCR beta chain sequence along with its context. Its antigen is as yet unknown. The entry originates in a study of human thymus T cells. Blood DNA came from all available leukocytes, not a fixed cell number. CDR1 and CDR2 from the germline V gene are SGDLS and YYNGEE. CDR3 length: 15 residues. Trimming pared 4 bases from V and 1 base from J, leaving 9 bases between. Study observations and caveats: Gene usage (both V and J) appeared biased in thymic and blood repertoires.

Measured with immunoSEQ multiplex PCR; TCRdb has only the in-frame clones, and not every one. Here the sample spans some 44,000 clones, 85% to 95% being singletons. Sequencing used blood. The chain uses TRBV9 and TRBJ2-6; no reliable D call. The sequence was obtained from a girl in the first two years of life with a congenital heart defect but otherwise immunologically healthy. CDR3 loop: CASSRRTSGANVLTF. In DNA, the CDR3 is TGTGCCAGCAGCAGACGGACGTCTGGGGCCAACGTCCTGACTTTC.